The present entry profiles one T cell receptor (beta chain) with its context. Its antigen is currently unknown. The sample originates from a study of cytomegalovirus exposure and HLA in healthy donors. Study outcomes and limitations: Roughly uniform depth of sequencing across donors was assumed in presence/absence analyses. An analysis that was carried out later associated about 17,000 TCR beta sequences with HLA alleles at 0.05 false discovery rate. A later analysis reportedly found fewer N-insertions in an Asian-associated ancestry cluster than the roughly 670-donor mean. While the bulk of TCR sequences proved rare, some public TCRs turned up in many donors.

Primers for the PCR totalled 60 Vbeta and 13 Jbeta. Only in-frame clones appear in the TCRdb table, and some are missing; sequencing was by immunoSEQ multiplex PCR. Found here are approximately 61,000 clones; the top ten clones hold less than 2.5%. Trimming cost V 4 bases and J 3 bases; bases outside gene matches: 7. Germline V gives CDR1 SGHRS, CDR2 YFSETQ. The CDR3 contains 15 residues. The receptor's source is a woman aged 18-35 years in good health and CMV-seronegative. Source material: PBMCs. This chain links TRBV5-1 with TRBJ1-1; 9 nucleotides line up with TRBD1. The CDR3 sequence: CASSPQGAGDTEAFF. CDR3 sequence (DNA): TGCGCCAGCAGCCCACAGGGGGCGGGGGACACTGAAGCTTTCTTT.